Listed here are 23 T cell receptor beta chains from one sample, sequenced in a study of early T cells in non-severe SARS-CoV-2 infection. Each CDR3 protein gets one entry after TCRdb re-called the 5' RACE reads with MiXCR. The sample records 45,000 to 50,000 distinct CDR3 sequences, 6% to 8% being singletons. This specimen was whole blood, taken at baseline. The receptors originated from an adult who was a healthcare worker with PCR-confirmed SARS-CoV-2 infection or an uninfected control (not recorded which).

This clonotype has ten or more counts. The chain combines TRBV12-3 or TRBV12-4 with TRBJ1-1, with 7 bases identical to TRBD1. The CDR3 is 16 residues long. V was clipped by 3 bases and J by 4 bases; unmatched bases: 11. The CDR3 coding sequence is TGTGCCAGCAGTTTTCGCCCAGGGGGAATGGCCACTGAAGCTTTCTTT. It is translated as CASSFRPGGMATEAFF.

This clonotype showed up many times. The rearrangement links TRBV29-1 to TRBJ2-3, with D tentatively TRBD1 (6 bases). V lost 6 bases and J lost 2, with 15 bases in between. The CDR3 has 14 amino acids. Germline V CDR1 and CDR2: SQVTM, ANQGSEA. The CDR3 reads CSVSPGTNTDTQYF. The CDR3 nucleotides are TGCAGCGTCAGCCCCGGGACAAACACAGATACGCAGTATTTT.

This chain links TRBV7-3 with TRBJ2-2, with D possibly TRBD2 on 6 matching bases. Germline CDR1 is SGHTA and CDR2 is FQGTGA. This CDR3 region has 16 residues. V lost 5 bases and J lost 6, with 19 bases in between. The CDR3 protein is CASSPSGGSSAGELFF. CDR3 DNA sequence: TGTGCCAGCAGCCCTAGTGGAGGGTCGAGTGCCGGGGAGCTGTTTTTT.

The CDR3 DNA sequence: TGCAGTGCTAGAGTTCCGGGGCAGGGGTTAGCTGGGGCCAACGTCCTGACTTTC. It yields the protein CSARVPGQGLAGANVLTF. The chain joins TRBV20-1 to TRBJ2-6; tentatively, D is TRBD1 (6 bases). CDR1 DFQATT and CDR2 SNEGSKA come from the germline V gene (reference sequence). The CDR3 spans 18 residues. Trimming removed 1 base from V and 2 bases from J, with 18 bases in between.

The V and J genes are TRBV6-2 or TRBV6-3 and TRBJ2-1, with 10 bases lining up with TRBD1. The germline V gene encodes CDR1 MNHEY and CDR2 SVGEGT. The V segment lost 8 bases and the J segment 2 bases; nucleotides outside the gene matches: 3. The CDR3 sequence is 14 residues long. The CDR3 DNA reads TGTGCCAGCCGCGGGACAGGGGCCTACAATGAGCAGTTCTTC. It is translated as CASRGTGAYNEQFF.

This clonotype came up many times. V is TRBV5-1 and J is TRBJ2-3; D is ambiguous. Looked up from germline, CDR1 is SGHRS and CDR2 is YFSETQ. This CDR3 is 12 amino acids long. Trimming removed 0 bases at V and 6 bases at J, with 5 bases between. In DNA, the CDR3 is TGCGCCAGCAGCTTGGCTTTGGATACGCAGTATTTT. Translation: CASSLALDTQYF.

This chain uses TRBV5-4 with TRBJ2-5; 13 nucleotides line up with TRBD2. Trimming cost V 4 bases and J 5 bases; bases outside gene matches: 8. The CDR3 consists of 16 residues. In germline, CDR1 is SGHNT, CDR2 YYREEE (reference sequence). CDR3 sequence (DNA): TGTGCCAGCAGCGCCCAACTAGCGGGAGGGGGGGAGACCCAGTACTTC. This gives the protein CASSAQLAGGGETQYF.

This clonotype was counted only a few times. This chain joins TRBV14 and TRBJ2-1; 14 nucleotides align to TRBD2. Germline CDR1 reads SGHDN; CDR2 reads FVKESK. The CDR3 is 19 residues long. The J segment lost 2 bases and the V segment lost 0 bases, leaving 6 bases of the junction unmatched. CDR3 in DNA: TGTGCCAGCAGCCAAGAGTGGGGACTAGCGGGAGCCACCTACAATGAGCAGTTCTTC. This gives the protein CASSQEWGLAGATYNEQFF.

This clonotype was picked up many times. This chain links TRBV2 with TRBJ1-1; D is unclear. This CDR3 contains 13 residues. Germline CDR1 reads SNHLY; CDR2 reads FYNNEI. Trimming shortened V by 7 bases and J by 1 base, and 10 bases separated the two germline ends. DNA for the CDR3: TGTGCCAGCACGTTCACAGAGAACACTGAAGCTTTCTTT. This encodes CASTFTENTEAFF.

This clonotype was seen ten or more times. The chain uses TRBV14 and TRBJ2-2; D remains ambiguous. CDR3 size: 14 residues. Germline CDR1 and CDR2: SGHDN and FVKESK. Trimming left V 1 base short and J 6 bases short, with 9 bases between. For the CDR3, the DNA is TGTGCCAGCAGCCAAGTAATCGGTCCCGGGGAGCTGTTTTTT. Its translation is CASSQVIGPGELFF.

This chain links TRBV2 with TRBJ2-5; D may match TRBD1 or TRBD2 (5 bases each). This CDR3 spans 10 amino acids. Per the germline V gene, CDR1 is SNHLY and CDR2 is FYNNEI. V was pared by 6 bases and J by 11 bases, with 10 bases between. CDR3 region: CASRTGRQYF. Here the CDR3 DNA reads TGTGCCAGCAGGACGGGACGGCAGTACTTC.

This clonotype has just a few counts. This chain connects TRBV29-1 to TRBJ2-3, with TRBD1 matching 8 bases. The CDR3 is made up of 12 amino acids. Trimming removed 6 bases from V and 6 bases from J; junction bases left unmatched: 5. Germline loops: CDR1 SQVTM, CDR2 ANQGSEA. The DNA of the CDR3 is TGCAGCGTCATCCGGGACAGGGATACGCAGTATTTT. Translated, it gives CSVIRDRDTQYF.

A few counts support this clonotype. The rearrangement links TRBV12-3 or TRBV12-4 to TRBJ1-4; no reliable D call. This CDR3 is 15 amino acids long. Trimming took off 3 bases at V and 3 bases at J, with 11 bases between the two ends. The CDR3 DNA reads TGTGCCAGCAGTTTCAGACGCACGGCTAATGAAAAACTGTTTTTT. Translated, it gives CASSFRRTANEKLFF.

The table lists this clonotype with many counts. The junction shows a germline mismatch at one end, possibly a read error. The chain uses TRBV20-1 and TRBJ1-2; 7 nucleotides match TRBD1. Per germline, CDR1 DFQATT and CDR2 SNEGSKA (reference sequence). This CDR3 has 10 amino acids. DNA of the CDR3: TGCAGTGCCTACGGACAGGCCTCGAGTTTC. Amino acid sequence: CSAYGQASSF.

This clonotype showed up just a few times. The chain joins TRBV10-3 to TRBJ1-1; no clear D. CDR3 size: 16 residues. The germline gives CDR1 ENHRY, CDR2 SYGVKD. V lost 1 base to trimming and J lost 4 bases, with 16 bases between them. The CDR3 protein is CAISEYPIGEGTEAFF. The DNA for the CDR3 is TGTGCCATCAGTGAGTACCCGATAGGCGAGGGCACTGAAGCTTTCTTT.

The rearrangement links TRBV7-6 to TRBJ2-1; possibly TRBD2 for D (5 bases). V lost 5 bases to trimming and J lost 9 bases, with 11 bases between them. Germline V gives CDR1 SGHVS, CDR2 FNYEAQ. CDR3 length: 12 amino acids. CDR3 residues: CASSPLAFEQFF. CDR3 DNA: TGTGCCAGCAGCCCCCTAGCTTTTGAGCAGTTCTTC.

This clonotype was detected a few times. The chain carries TRBV28 and TRBJ2-1; D uncertain. V was cut by 6 bases and J by 10 bases, with 10 bases left in between. The CDR3 contains 11 residues. Germline CDR1 MDHEN, CDR2 SYDVKM. The CDR3 is CASSPDLEQFF. CDR3 DNA: TGTGCCAGCAGCCCCGACTTGGAGCAGTTCTTC.

V usage is TRBV20-1 and J usage is TRBJ2-1, with 10 bases aligning to TRBD2. V was pared by 6 bases and J by 0 bases, with 14 bases of the junction left unmatched. This CDR3 region has 18 residues. Germline V gene data show CDR1 as DFQATT and CDR2 as SNEGSKA (reference sequence). The CDR3 reads CSATGTSEIFSSYNEQFF. CDR3 in DNA: TGCAGTGCGACCGGGACTAGCGAGATATTCAGCTCCTACAATGAGCAGTTCTTC.

This clonotype occurred a few times. The rearrangement joins TRBV5-5 to TRBJ2-1; D uncertain. The CDR3 totals 13 residues. CDR1 is SGHKS and CDR2 is YYEKEE in the germline V gene (reference sequence). The V end was cut by 0 bases, the J end by 6 bases, with 7 bases between. DNA for the CDR3: TGTGCCAGCAGCTTGGCGGTGTTCAATGAGCAGTTCTTC. Protein sequence: CASSLAVFNEQFF.

This clonotype was seen a few times. The chain recombines TRBV6-1 with TRBJ1-1; maybe TRBD1 (5 bases). Germline CDR1 and CDR2: MNHNS and SASEGT. The CDR3 has 13 residues. With 6 bases removed from V and 1 base from J, the gap between germline ends came to 9 bases. CDR3 in amino acids: CASRSQGNTEAFF. CDR3 DNA sequence: TGTGCCAGCAGGTCCCAGGGGAACACTGAAGCTTTCTTT.

A word on this clonotype: This may be a read error: a much more frequent sequence differs by one nucleotide. The CDR3 spells CAWSAPGRETQYF. The CDR3 nucleotides are TGTGCCTGGAGTGCACCGGGGCGGGAGACCCAGTACTTC. The chain carries TRBV30 and TRBJ2-5; D possibly matches TRBD1 or TRBD2 (5 bases each). CDR1 and CDR2 from the germline V gene are GTSNPN and SVGIG (reference sequence). The CDR3 is made up of 13 amino acids. Deletions cut 1 base from V and 5 bases from J, with 11 bases between.

There are many counts of this clonotype. The V gene is TRBV12-3 or TRBV12-4, the J gene TRBJ2-3; maybe TRBD2 (5 bases). V was pared by 7 bases and J by 0 bases, with 14 bases between. This CDR3 has 15 amino acids. The CDR3 loop is CASTPFERSTDTQYF. DNA for the CDR3: TGTGCCAGCACCCCTTTTGAGCGGAGCACAGATACGCAGTATTTT.

This chain connects TRBV19 to TRBJ1-5; perhaps TRBD1 as D (5 bases). The germline gives CDR1 LNHDA, CDR2 SQIVND (reference sequence). The CDR3 is made up of 11 amino acids. CDR3 nucleotides: TGTGTACGCAGGGACGATCAGCCCCAGCATTTT. Translating gives CVRRDDQPQHF. The full variable domain, in which reference TRBV19 and TRBJ1-5 provide the parts outside the CDR3, is DGGITQSPKYLFRKEGQNVTLSCEQNLNHDAMYWYRQDPGQGLRLIYYSQIVNDFQKGDIAEGYSVSREKKESFPLTVTSAQKNPTAFYLCVRRDDQPQHFGDGTRLSIL.